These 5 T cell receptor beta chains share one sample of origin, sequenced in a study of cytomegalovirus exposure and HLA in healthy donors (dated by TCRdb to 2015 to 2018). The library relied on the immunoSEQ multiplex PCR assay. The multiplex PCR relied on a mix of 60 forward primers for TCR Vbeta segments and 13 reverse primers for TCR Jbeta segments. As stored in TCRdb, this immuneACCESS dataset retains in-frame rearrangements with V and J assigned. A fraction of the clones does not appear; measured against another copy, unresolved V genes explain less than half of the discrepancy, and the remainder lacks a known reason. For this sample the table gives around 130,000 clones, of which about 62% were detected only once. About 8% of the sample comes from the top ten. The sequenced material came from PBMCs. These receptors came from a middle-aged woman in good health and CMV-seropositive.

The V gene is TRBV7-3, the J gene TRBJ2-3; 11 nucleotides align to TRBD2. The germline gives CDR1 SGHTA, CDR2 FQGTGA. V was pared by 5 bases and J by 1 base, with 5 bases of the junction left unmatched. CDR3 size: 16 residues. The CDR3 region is CASSALAGGGTDTQYF. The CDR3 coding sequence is TGTGCCAGCAGCGCCCTAGCGGGAGGCGGCACAGATACGCAGTATTTT.

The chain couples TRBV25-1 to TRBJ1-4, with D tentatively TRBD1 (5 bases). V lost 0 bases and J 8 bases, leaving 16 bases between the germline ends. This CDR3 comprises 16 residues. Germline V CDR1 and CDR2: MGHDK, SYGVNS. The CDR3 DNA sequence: TGTGCCAGCAGTGAATATGCGTCCAGGGAGGGGGAAAAACTGTTTTTT. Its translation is CASSEYASREGEKLFF.

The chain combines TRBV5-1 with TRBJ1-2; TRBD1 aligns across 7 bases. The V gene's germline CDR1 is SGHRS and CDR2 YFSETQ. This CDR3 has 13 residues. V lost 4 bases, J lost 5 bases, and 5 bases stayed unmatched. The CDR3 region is CASSLLQGYGYTF. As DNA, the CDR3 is TGCGCCAGCAGCCTCCTACAGGGGTATGGCTACACCTTC.

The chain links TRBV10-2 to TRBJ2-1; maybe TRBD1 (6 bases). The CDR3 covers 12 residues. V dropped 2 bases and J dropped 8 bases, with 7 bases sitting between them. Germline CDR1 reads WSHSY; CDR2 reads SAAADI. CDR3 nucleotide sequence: TGCGCCAGCAGTGAGGGGGGCGATGAGCAGTTCTTC. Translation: CASSEGGDEQFF.

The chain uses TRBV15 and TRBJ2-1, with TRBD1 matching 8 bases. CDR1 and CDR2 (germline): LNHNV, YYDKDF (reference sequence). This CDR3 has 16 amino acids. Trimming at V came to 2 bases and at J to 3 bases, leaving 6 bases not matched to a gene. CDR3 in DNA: TGTGCCACCAGCAGACACCGGACAGGGAACTACAATGAGCAGTTCTTC. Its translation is CATSRHRTGNYNEQFF.